This is a list of T cell receptor beta chains from one sample in a study of shared clonotypes between healthy human individuals. Libraries were prepared by immunoSEQ multiplex PCR; TCRdb keeps only in-frame clonotypes and omits some of them. Of approximately 460,000 clones in the sample, roughly 80% were seen once. The specimen sequenced was PBMCs. The receptors were sampled from a woman aged 40-49 years in good health. Some clones in this sample may be carry-over from other donors' samples. Each CDR3 is given with its conserved first and last residue. The order of the fields is CDR3 protein, CDR3 DNA, V gene, J gene, clone size, D gene. The D gene is left open where the match is weak. Size is omitted from some rows. Given values are once, few, many or a class for expanded clones.

CDR3aa: CASSAVGQGLYEQFF; CDR3nt: TGTGCCAGCAGTGCCGTAGGACAGGGGTTGTATGAGCAGTTCTTC; v_gene: TRBV6-1; j_gene: TRBJ2-1; abundance: NA; d_gene: TRBD1
CDR3aa: CASSLVGETGYTF; CDR3nt: TGTGCCAGCAGTTTAGTAGGGGAGACTGGCTACACCTTC; v_gene: TRBV27; j_gene: TRBJ1-2; abundance: NA; d_gene: NA
CDR3aa: CASREGTGELFF; CDR3nt: TGTGCCAGCAGGGAGGGCACCGGGGAGCTGTTTTTT; v_gene: TRBV27; j_gene: TRBJ2-2; abundance: NA; d_gene: NA
CDR3aa: CAITTGGPGANVLTF; CDR3nt: TGTGCCATCACGACGGGAGGGCCTGGGGCCAACGTCCTGACTTTC; v_gene: TRBV10-3; j_gene: TRBJ2-6; abundance: once; d_gene: TRBD2
CDR3aa: CASSSGVTQGRYNEQFF; CDR3nt: TGTGCCAGCAGCTCAGGGGTTACGCAGGGGAGGTACAATGAGCAGTTCTTC; v_gene: TRBV7-6; j_gene: TRBJ2-1; abundance: NA; d_gene: NA
CDR3aa: CASSLGRVGYEQYF; CDR3nt: TGTGCCAGCAGCTTAGGCAGGGTGGGATACGAGCAGTACTTC; v_gene: TRBV7-8; j_gene: TRBJ2-7; abundance: once; d_gene: NA
CDR3aa: CASRPEAETQYF; CDR3nt: TGTGCCAGCAGACCCGAGGCTGAGACCCAGTACTTC; v_gene: TRBV2; j_gene: TRBJ2-5; abundance: NA; d_gene: NA
CDR3aa: CASSPTWTSGVDGEQFF; CDR3nt: TGTGCCAGCAGCCCTACTTGGACTAGCGGAGTGGATGGTGAGCAGTTCTTC; v_gene: TRBV14; j_gene: TRBJ2-1; abundance: NA; d_gene: TRBD2
CDR3aa: CASSGEGGGTEAFF; CDR3nt: TGTGCCAGCAGTGGCGAAGGAGGGGGCACTGAAGCTTTCTTT; v_gene: TRBV2; j_gene: TRBJ1-1; abundance: NA; d_gene: NA
CDR3aa: CASSDSSAGTDTQYF; CDR3nt: TGTGCCAGCAGTGACTCGTCAGCGGGCACAGATACGCAGTATTTT; v_gene: TRBV6-4; j_gene: TRBJ2-3; abundance: NA; d_gene: NA
CDR3aa: CASSSPPGTSGYEQYF; CDR3nt: TGTGCCAGCAGTTCCCCCCCCGGGACTAGCGGCTACGAGCAGTACTTC; v_gene: TRBV28; j_gene: TRBJ2-7; abundance: NA; d_gene: TRBD2
CDR3aa: CASSLGPPATRTYEQYF; CDR3nt: TGTGCCAGCAGCTTAGGGCCGCCCGCGACACGCACCTACGAGCAGTACTTC; v_gene: TRBV5-5; j_gene: TRBJ2-7; abundance: few; d_gene: NA
CDR3aa: CASSLGLSYSYEQYF; CDR3nt: TGTGCCAGCAGCTTGGGGCTATCTTACTCCTACGAGCAGTACTTC; v_gene: TRBV11-1; j_gene: TRBJ2-7; abundance: NA; d_gene: NA
CDR3aa: CASSPLGNTIYF; CDR3nt: TGTGCCAGCAGTCCCCTTGGAAACACCATATATTTT; v_gene: TRBV28; j_gene: TRBJ1-3; abundance: NA; d_gene: NA
CDR3aa: CASSLAGEQPQHF; CDR3nt: TGTGCCAGCAGCTTGGCGGGGGAGCAGCCCCAGCATTTT; v_gene: TRBV5-4; j_gene: TRBJ1-5; abundance: NA; d_gene: NA
CDR3aa: CATLGRAFAYEQYF; CDR3nt: TGTGCCACCCTTGGGCGGGCCTTCGCCTACGAGCAGTACTTC; v_gene: TRBV28; j_gene: TRBJ2-7; abundance: many; d_gene: NA
CDR3aa: CASSFEGGENEKLFF; CDR3nt: TGTGCCAGCAGCTTTGAAGGGGGGGAAAATGAAAAACTGTTTTTT; v_gene: TRBV7-2; j_gene: TRBJ1-4; abundance: NA; d_gene: NA
CDR3aa: CASSPGFSGNTIYF; CDR3nt: TGTGCCAGCAGCCCGGGGTTCTCTGGAAACACCATATATTTT; v_gene: TRBV5-8; j_gene: TRBJ1-3; abundance: NA; d_gene: NA
CDR3aa: CASSWTGGNYEQYF; CDR3nt: TGCGCCAGCAGCTGGACAGGGGGGAACTACGAGCAGTACTTC; v_gene: TRBV5-1; j_gene: TRBJ2-7; abundance: few; d_gene: TRBD1
CDR3aa: CAWSVAGATEAFF; CDR3nt: TGTGCCTGGAGTGTAGCAGGGGCGACTGAAGCTTTCTTT; v_gene: TRBV30; j_gene: TRBJ1-1; abundance: NA; d_gene: NA
CDR3aa: CASSSRLSETQYF; CDR3nt: TGTGCCAGCAGCTCCCGGTTGTCAGAGACCCAGTACTTC; v_gene: TRBV7-3; j_gene: TRBJ2-5; abundance: NA; d_gene: NA
CDR3aa: CASSLARGYTIYF; CDR3nt: TGCGCCAGCAGCTTGGCCCGGGGATACACCATATATTTT; v_gene: TRBV5-1; j_gene: TRBJ1-3; abundance: NA; d_gene: NA
CDR3aa: CSAGGSGANVLTF; CDR3nt: TGCAGCGCGGGGGGCTCTGGGGCCAACGTCCTGACTTTC; v_gene: TRBV29-1; j_gene: TRBJ2-6; abundance: NA; d_gene: TRBD2
CDR3aa: CSVGEGPGGRNEQFF; CDR3nt: TGCAGCGTGGGAGAAGGGCCAGGGGGGAGAAATGAGCAGTTCTTC; v_gene: TRBV29-1; j_gene: TRBJ2-1; abundance: NA; d_gene: NA
CDR3aa: CASSQRTGSGGELFF; CDR3nt: TGTGCCAGCAGTCAAAGGACAGGGTCCGGCGGGGAGCTGTTTTTT; v_gene: TRBV6-1; j_gene: TRBJ2-2; abundance: NA; d_gene: TRBD1
CDR3aa: CSVVGLAGNPQYF; CDR3nt: TGCAGCGTTGTAGGACTAGCGGGAAATCCCCAATACTTC; v_gene: TRBV29-1; j_gene: TRBJ2-7; abundance: few; d_gene: TRBD2